This T cell receptor (beta chain) was sequenced for a study of regulatory T cells in long-lasting Graves disease. Whole-study results and caveats: Persistent Graves' patients showed reduced TCR diversity versus newly diagnosed patients. It was peripheral blood alone, not thyroid tissue, that was studied. Persistent disease was characterized by preferential usage of TRBV28, TRBJ1-2 and TRBJ2-5.

As concerns this clonotype: Its antigen is undetermined.

For TCR beta, libraries came from iRepertoire HTBI primers and Arm-PCR of CDR3 regions. From the multiplex PCR reads, TCRdb called clonotypes with MiXCR, one entry per CDR3 protein. The sample includes fewer than 600,000 distinct CDR3 sequences, 22% seen only once; the top ten take over 10%. Trimming removed 8 bases from V and 7 bases from J, with 11 bases in between. The CDR3 sequence is 11 residues long. Germline assignment: CDR1 GTSNPN and CDR2 SVGIG (reference sequence). Time point: persistent/refractory GD, antithyroid drugs over 5 years with positive TRAb. Construction of the TCR library relied on RNA isolated from PBMCs. Nine milliliters of peripheral blood went into EDTA tubes.

V usage is TRBV30 and J usage is TRBJ2-2, with D possibly being TRBD2 (6 bases). This TCR came from a female donor with Graves disease. Source: peripheral blood mononuclear cells (PBMCs), taken when the disease was refractory, from a patient treated with antithyroid drugs. The CDR3 DNA reads TGTGCCGGAGGGAGTTACGGGGAGCTGTTTTTT. Encoded protein: CAGGSYGELFF.